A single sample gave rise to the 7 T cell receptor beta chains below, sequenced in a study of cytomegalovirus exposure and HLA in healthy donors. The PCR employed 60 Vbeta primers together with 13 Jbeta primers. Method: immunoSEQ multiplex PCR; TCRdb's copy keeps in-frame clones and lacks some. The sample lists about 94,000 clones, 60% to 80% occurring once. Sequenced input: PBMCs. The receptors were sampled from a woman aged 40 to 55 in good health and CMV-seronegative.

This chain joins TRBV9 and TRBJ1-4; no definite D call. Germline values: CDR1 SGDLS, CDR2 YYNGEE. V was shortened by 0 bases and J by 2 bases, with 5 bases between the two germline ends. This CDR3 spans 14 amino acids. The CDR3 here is CASSVDWTNEKLFF. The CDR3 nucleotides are TGTGCCAGCAGCGTAGACTGGACTAATGAAAAACTGTTTTTT.

CDR3 in amino acids: CASSAVPGQGLTGELFF. CDR3 sequence (DNA): TGTGCCAGCAGTGCGGTCCCGGGACAGGGGTTGACCGGGGAGCTGTTTTTT. V usage is TRBV6-1 and J usage is TRBJ2-2; 10 positions agree with TRBD1. V gave up 4 bases and J gave up 5 bases; unmatched junction bases: 10. CDR1 and CDR2 (germline): MNHNS, SASEGT. The CDR3 is made up of 17 amino acids.

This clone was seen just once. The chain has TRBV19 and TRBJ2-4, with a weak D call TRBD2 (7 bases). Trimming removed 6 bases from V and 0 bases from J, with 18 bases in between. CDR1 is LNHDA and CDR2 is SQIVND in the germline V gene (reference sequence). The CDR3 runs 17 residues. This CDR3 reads CASSQGRGVKAKNIQYF. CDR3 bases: TGTGCCAGTAGCCAGGGGAGGGGGGTTAAAGCCAAAAACATTCAGTACTTC.

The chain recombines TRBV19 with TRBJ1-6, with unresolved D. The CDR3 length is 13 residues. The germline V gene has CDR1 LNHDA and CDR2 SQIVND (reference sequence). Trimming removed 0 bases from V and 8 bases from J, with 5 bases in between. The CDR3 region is CASSIDRDSPLHF. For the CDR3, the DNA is TGTGCCAGTAGTATAGACCGTGATTCACCCCTCCACTTT.

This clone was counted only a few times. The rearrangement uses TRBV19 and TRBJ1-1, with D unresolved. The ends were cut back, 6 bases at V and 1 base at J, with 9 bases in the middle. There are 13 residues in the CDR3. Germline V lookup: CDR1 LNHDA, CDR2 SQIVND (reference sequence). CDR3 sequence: CASRSGRNTEAFF. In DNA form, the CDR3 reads TGTGCCAGTAGGAGTGGGAGGAACACTGAAGCTTTCTTT.

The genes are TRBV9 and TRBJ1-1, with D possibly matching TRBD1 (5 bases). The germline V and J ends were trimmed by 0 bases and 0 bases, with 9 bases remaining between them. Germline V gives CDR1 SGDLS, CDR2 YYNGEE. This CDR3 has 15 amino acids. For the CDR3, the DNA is TGTGCCAGCAGCGTAGAGGGGAACATGAACACTGAAGCTTTCTTT. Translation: CASSVEGNMNTEAFF. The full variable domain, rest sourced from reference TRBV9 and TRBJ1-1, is DSGVTQTPKHLITATGQRVTLRCSPRSGDLSVYWYQQSLDQGLQFLIQYYNGEERAKGNILERFSAQQFPDLHSELNLSSLELGDSALYFCASSVEGNMNTEAFFGQGTRLTVV.

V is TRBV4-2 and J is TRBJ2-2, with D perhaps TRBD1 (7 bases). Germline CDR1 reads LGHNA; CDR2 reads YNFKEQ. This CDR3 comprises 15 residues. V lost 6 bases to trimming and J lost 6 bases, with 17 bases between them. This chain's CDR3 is CASREGQSGAGELFF. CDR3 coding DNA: TGTGCCAGCAGGGAGGGACAGTCTGGTGCCGGGGAGCTGTTTTTT.